One and the same sample provided the 31 T cell receptor beta chains below, sequenced in a study of cytotoxic CD8 clonotypes in ibrutinib-treated CLL. Produced via immunoSEQ multiplex PCR; TCRdb's table is partial and in-frame only. This table holds approximately 330,000 clones, roughly 80% found once. The source was PBMCs, collected before ibrutinib treatment. These receptors all come from a human donor with chronic lymphocytic leukemia.

The V gene is TRBV10-3, the J gene TRBJ2-7; 12 positions agree with TRBD1. This CDR3 has 18 amino acids. The germline CDR1 and CDR2 sequences are ENHRY and SYGVKD. V lost 1 base to trimming and J lost 3 bases; unmatched junction nucleotides: 10. The DNA of the CDR3 is TGTGCCATCAGTGAGTTTGGGACAGGGGGCTTGAGGAACTACGAGCAGTACTTC. Translating it yields CAISEFGTGGLRNYEQYF.

Concerning this clone itself: This specimen includes other DNA sequences encoding the same CDR3. J is TRBJ2-7 and V is TRBV5-4, with D tentatively TRBD1 or TRBD2 (5 bases each). V lost 0 bases to trimming and J lost 5 bases, with 12 bases between them. CDR1 is SGHNT, CDR2 YYREEE, per germline (reference sequence). CDR3 size: 14 residues. The DNA of the CDR3 is TGTGCCAGCAGCTTGGCCGGTGGGGGAAACGAGCAGTACTTC. It encodes CASSLAGGGNEQYF. The whole variable domain, remainder taken from reference TRBV5-4 and TRBJ2-7, is ETGVTQSPTHLIKTRGQQVTLRCSSQSGHNTVSWYQQALGQGPQFIFQYYREEENGRGNFPPRFSGLQFPNYSSELNVNALELDDSALYLCASSLAGGGNEQYFGPGTRLTVT.

The chain combines TRBV30 with TRBJ1-2; perhaps TRBD1 as D (6 bases). The CDR3 is 12 amino acids. Germline CDR1 reads GTSNPN; CDR2 reads SVGIG (reference sequence). V was shortened by 3 bases and J by 8 bases, with 13 bases between the two germline ends. The CDR3: CAWSRGGGGYTF. The CDR3 DNA follows: TGTGCCTGGAGCCGAGGGGGAGGGGGCTACACCTTC.

The CDR3: CASSKTSGTLPYDEQFF. CDR3 coding DNA: TGTGCCAGCTCTAAGACTAGCGGGACCCTTCCTTACGATGAGCAGTTCTTC. The rearrangement joins TRBV27 to TRBJ2-1; 11 nucleotides align to TRBD2. The CDR3 is 17 residues long. V dropped 8 bases and J dropped 8; count of bases not matched to a gene: 17. Germline V gives CDR1 MNHEY, CDR2 SMNVEV (reference sequence).

This clone was observed a single time. The genes are TRBV5-4 and TRBJ2-2; TRBD1 matches 7 bases. Germline V lookup: CDR1 SGHNT, CDR2 YYREEE (reference sequence). With 4 bases clipped from V and 0 bases from J, the junction kept 3 bases outside the gene matches. CDR3 length equals 15 residues. In nucleotides, the CDR3 is TGTGCCAGCAGCATTGACAGGGCGAACACCGGGGAGCTGTTTTTT. Protein: CASSIDRANTGELFF.

This clone showed up just once. This chain connects TRBV10-3 to TRBJ2-5; D is unresolved. CDR3 length: 14 residues. The V end lost 2 bases, the J end lost 5 bases, and 12 bases lay between the germline ends. CDR1 and CDR2 from the germline V gene are ENHRY and SYGVKD. The chain's CDR3 is CAISEPRLRETQYF. The DNA of the CDR3 is TGTGCCATCAGTGAGCCCAGGCTACGGGAGACCCAGTACTTC.

The genes are TRBV27 and TRBJ2-1, with 8 bases fitting TRBD2. The J segment lost 2 bases and the V segment lost 5 bases, leaving 11 bases of the junction unmatched. This CDR3 has 17 residues. The germline V gene encodes CDR1 MNHEY and CDR2 SMNVEV (reference sequence). The CDR3 DNA follows: TGTGCCAGCAGTCTTCGTCCCACTAGCGGAACCTACAATGAGCAGTTCTTC. It codes for CASSLRPTSGTYNEQFF.

This chain uses TRBV6-1 with TRBJ2-4; D is uncertain. V was pared by 8 bases and J by 1 base, with 15 bases between. The CDR3 runs 15 residues. Germline lookup yields CDR1 MNHNS and CDR2 SASEGT. The CDR3 here is CASWHSNGAKNIQYF. The CDR3 DNA sequence: TGTGCCAGCTGGCATTCGAATGGGGCCAAAAACATTCAGTACTTC.

The sample holds a few counts of this clone. The genes are TRBV30 and TRBJ1-1; the D gene is possibly TRBD1 (5 bases). The V end lost 2 bases, the J end lost 11 bases, and 15 bases lay between the germline ends. This CDR3 spans 12 amino acids. Germline CDR1 is GTSNPN and CDR2 is SVGIG (reference sequence). CDR3 loop: CAWSPQARVAFF. DNA for the CDR3: TGTGCCTGGAGTCCCCAGGCCAGGGTGGCTTTCTTT.

This chain uses TRBV7-9 with TRBJ1-2; D may be TRBD1 (6 bases). The germline gives CDR1 SEHNR, CDR2 FQNEAQ (reference sequence). V shed 3 bases and J shed 7 bases, with 15 bases lying between them. The CDR3 is 14 residues long. The DNA of the CDR3 is TGTGCCAGCAGCTTGGACAGCGGGTTGTCTGGCTACACCTTC. It is translated as CASSLDSGLSGYTF.

This rearrangement joins TRBV7-2 to TRBJ2-5; no clear D gene. The CDR3 is 14 amino acids. Germline assignment: CDR1 SGHTA and CDR2 FQGNSA. Trimming left V 5 bases short and J 1 base short, with 11 bases between. The CDR3 region has the DNA TGTGCCAGCAGCCTTTACAGCCGCCAAGAGACCCAGTACTTC. Its protein product is CASSLYSRQETQYF. Together with reference TRBV7-2 and TRBJ2-5, the CDR3 gives the full variable domain: GAGVSQSPSNKVTEKGKDVELRCDPISGHTALYWYRQSLGQGLEFLIYFQGNSAPDKSGLPSDRFSAERTGGSVSTLTIQRTQQEDSAVYLCASSLYSRQETQYFGPGTRLLVL.

The chain combines TRBV2 with TRBJ2-3; possibly TRBD1 or TRBD2 for D (5 bases each). CDR1 SNHLY and CDR2 FYNNEI come from the germline V gene. V dropped 9 bases and J dropped 1 base, with 14 bases sitting between them. The CDR3 runs to 14 residues. This chain's CDR3 is CARGRRSRTDTQYF. The CDR3 region has the DNA TGTGCCAGGGGACGGAGGTCCCGCACAGATACGCAGTATTTT.

The V gene is TRBV7-8, the J gene TRBJ2-1; 8 nucleotides line up with TRBD2. Germline CDR1 and CDR2: SGHVS and FQNEAQ. The CDR3 has 16 amino acids. Unmatched junction bases numbered 4, after V lost 3 bases and J lost 0 bases. The CDR3 protein is CASSFPGGSSYNEQFF. CDR3 nucleotide sequence: TGTGCCAGCAGCTTCCCGGGAGGGAGCTCCTACAATGAGCAGTTCTTC.

The chain uses TRBV2 and TRBJ2-7; perhaps TRBD1 as D (5 bases). In germline, CDR1 is SNHLY, CDR2 FYNNEI. This CDR3 has 12 amino acids. Trimming took off 6 bases at V and 3 bases at J, with 9 bases between the two ends. The CDR3 is CASRGVHYEQYF. CDR3 DNA sequence: TGTGCCAGCAGAGGGGTCCACTACGAGCAGTACTTC.

This clone was counted only a few times. The chain has TRBV18 and TRBJ1-5; TRBD1 matches 7 bases. Germline CDR1 is KGHSH and CDR2 is LQKENI. Trimming cost V 3 bases and J 3 bases; bases outside gene matches: 5. The CDR3 runs to 15 residues. As DNA, the CDR3 is TGTGCCAGCTCACCTACAGGGGACACCAATCAGCCCCAGCATTTT. Translating it yields CASSPTGDTNQPQHF.

V and J are TRBV19 and TRBJ2-1; unclear D gene. V was pared by 3 bases and J by 10 bases, with 13 bases between. CDR3 length equals 13 residues. The germline CDR1 and CDR2 sequences are LNHDA and SQIVND (reference sequence). The CDR3 DNA reads as TGTGCCAGTAGTATTTTCGAGGACGGGGAGCAGTTCTTC. Protein product: CASSIFEDGEQFF.

The V gene is TRBV11-2, the J gene TRBJ2-2; 7 positions match TRBD1. The CDR3 spans 19 residues. V dropped 5 bases and J dropped 1; count of bases not matched to a gene: 16. Germline V gives CDR1 SGHAT, CDR2 FQNNGV. This chain's CDR3 is CASSRGTVLMHRNTGELFF. The CDR3 DNA reads TGTGCCAGCAGCCGAGGGACAGTATTAATGCACCGGAACACCGGGGAGCTGTTTTTT. The complete variable domain, with remaining parts taken from reference TRBV11-2 and TRBJ2-2, reads EAGVAQSPRYKIIEKRQSVAFWCNPISGHATLYWYQQILGQGPKLLIQFQNNGVVDDSQLPKDRFSAERLKGVDSTLKIQPAKLEDSAVYLCASSRGTVLMHRNTGELFFGEGSRLTVL.

The sample holds one count of this clone. The chain is built from TRBV9 and TRBJ2-7; TRBD1 matches 8 bases. The CDR3 spans 14 residues. V lost 4 bases, J lost 10 bases, and 13 bases stayed unmatched. Germline CDR1 SGDLS, CDR2 YYNGEE. For the CDR3, the DNA is TGTGCCAGCAGCCCAGGACCAGGGGGCGCAGAACAGTACTTC. Amino acids: CASSPGPGGAEQYF.

The genes are TRBV21-1 and TRBJ1-1; TRBD1, the table's D call, was not compared with the DNA. TRBV21-1 is marked as a pseudogene. CDR3 length: 14 amino acids. The CDR3 sequence is CASSRHRVNTEAFF. CDR3 DNA: TGTGCCAGCAGCAGACACAGGGTGAACACTGAAGCTTTCTTT.

The chain is built from TRBV28 and TRBJ2-1; possible D gene TRBD1, 5 bases. This CDR3 comprises 13 residues. Germline values: CDR1 MDHEN, CDR2 SYDVKM. The germline V and J ends were trimmed by 7 bases and 9 bases, with 16 bases remaining between them. The CDR3 DNA is TGTGCCAGCACCACACTCTTAAGGGGTGAGCAGTTCTTC. As protein: CASTTLLRGEQFF.

About this clone itself: The same CDR3 can be traced to other DNA sequences in this sample. V gene TRBV5-1 combines with J gene TRBJ2-5, with D tentatively TRBD2 (6 bases). Per the germline V gene, CDR1 is SGHRS and CDR2 is YFSETQ. The CDR3 spans 13 residues. Between the trimmed V and J ends, which lost 0 bases and 3 bases, there was a span of 6 bases. The CDR3: CASSLGLEETQYF. DNA for the CDR3: TGCGCCAGCAGCTTGGGACTAGAAGAGACCCAGTACTTC.

The rearrangement uses TRBV19 and TRBJ1-1; D is ambiguous. The CDR3 loop spans 12 amino acids. CDR1 is LNHDA, CDR2 SQIVND, per germline (reference sequence). V shed 6 bases and J shed 8 bases, with 13 bases lying between them. CDR3 DNA sequence: TGTGCCAGTAGAGACGTGTTTTTAGAAGCTTTCTTT. It yields the protein CASRDVFLEAFF. Based on the CDR3 plus reference TRBV19 and TRBJ1-1, the full variable domain is DGGITQSPKYLFRKEGQNVTLSCEQNLNHDAMYWYRQDPGQGLRLIYYSQIVNDFQKGDIAEGYSVSREKKESFPLTVTSAQKNPTAFYLCASRDVFLEAFFGQGTRLTVV.

The chain recombines TRBV7-9 with TRBJ2-7, with 10 bases identical to TRBD1. Germline V gene sequence: CDR1 SEHNR, CDR2 FQNEAQ (reference sequence). The V segment lost 5 bases and the J segment 5 bases; nucleotides outside the gene matches: 6. The CDR3 runs 14 residues. In DNA, the CDR3 is TGTGCCAGCAGCCGGACAGGGGGTCCCCACGAGCAGTACTTC. Its translation is CASSRTGGPHEQYF.

In regard to this clone: Germline is not matched at one junction end, which may reflect a read error. The chain's CDR3 is CASSPGVSPHF. CDR3 bases: TGTGCCAGCAGCCCCGGGGTTTCCCCCCACTTC. This chain links TRBV2 with TRBJ2-7; D is perhaps TRBD2 (5 bases). This CDR3 has 11 amino acids. Germline CDR1 SNHLY, CDR2 FYNNEI.

The chain is built from TRBV6-5 and TRBJ2-7, with 7 bases identical to TRBD2. CDR3 length equals 15 residues. Trimming removed 6 bases from V and 8 bases from J; junction bases left unmatched: 16. The germline V gene has CDR1 MNHEY and CDR2 SVGAGI. This chain's CDR3 is CASSLVTSDLRQQYF. The CDR3 bases are TGTGCCAGCAGCCTCGTAACTAGCGACCTTCGGCAGCAGTACTTC.

This chain connects TRBV6-5 to TRBJ2-7; the D gene is possibly TRBD1 (6 bases). CDR3 length equals 13 residues. Germline CDR1 reads MNHEY; CDR2 reads SVGAGI. The germline V and J ends were trimmed by 0 bases and 6 bases, with 9 bases remaining between them. CDR3 sequence (DNA): TGTGCCAGCAGTTACTCAACAGGGCTCGAGCAGTACTTC. This sequence encodes CASSYSTGLEQYF.

This sequence joins TRBV28 and TRBJ1-3; no definite D call. Trimming shortened V by 1 base and J by 16 bases, and 14 bases separated the two germline ends. This CDR3 region has 12 residues. Germline values: CDR1 MDHEN, CDR2 SYDVKM. The CDR3: CASSLSRGLFYF. CDR3 DNA: TGTGCCAGCAGTTTATCTCGGGGTCTTTTCTATTTT.

The chain has TRBV7-6 and TRBJ2-7, with a tentative D call TRBD2 (6 bases). Trimming pared 5 bases from V and 7 bases from J, leaving 12 bases between. The germline gives CDR1 SGHVS, CDR2 FNYEAQ. The CDR3 contains 12 residues. In DNA, the CDR3 is TGTGCCAGCAGCCCGGGACTTGGGGAGCAGTACTTC. Translation gives CASSPGLGEQYF. The full variable domain, rest sourced from reference TRBV7-6 and TRBJ2-7, is GAGVSQSPRYKVTKRGQDVALRCDPISGHVSLYWYRQALGQGPEFLTYFNYEAQQDKSGLPNDRFSAERPEGSISTLTIQRTEQRDSAMYRCASSPGLGEQYFGPGTRLTVT.

This chain links TRBV6-5 with TRBJ2-3; 7 nucleotides line up with TRBD1. This CDR3 is 15 amino acids long. J was trimmed by 5 bases and V by 5 bases; bases with no gene match: 10. Germline V CDR1 and CDR2: MNHEY, SVGAGI. CDR3 DNA: TGTGCCAGCAGTCCTACAGGGGTAGTAGGAGATACGCAGTATTTT. The encoded protein is CASSPTGVVGDTQYF.

In nucleotides, the CDR3 is TGTGCCAGCAGTGAATCGTATATAGCCGGGACAGGCTACGAGCAGTACTTC. This encodes CASSESYIAGTGYEQYF. J is TRBJ2-7 and V is TRBV25-1; 8 bases are a match to TRBD1. Germline V gene sequence: CDR1 MGHDK, CDR2 SYGVNS. The CDR3 spans 17 residues. V was pared by 1 base and J by 3 bases, with 11 bases of the junction left unmatched.

In this sample, this clone turned up once. The chain couples TRBV18 to TRBJ1-1, with a possible D match to TRBD1 (6 bases). CDR3 size: 15 residues. The V and J ends lost 2 bases and 2 bases respectively, with 12 bases between them. Germline CDR1 KGHSH, CDR2 LQKENI. The CDR3 coding sequence is TGTGCCAGCTCACCAACCGGGACATTCAACACTGAAGCTTTCTTT. It specifies CASSPTGTFNTEAFF. Using reference TRBV18 and TRBJ1-1 for the parts outside the CDR3, the full variable domain is NAGVMQNPRHLVRRRGQEARLRCSPMKGHSHVYWYRQLPEEGLKFMVYLQKENIIDESGMPKERFSAEFPKEGPSILRIQQVVRGDSAAYFCASSPTGTFNTEAFFGQGTRLTVV.